These 31 T cell receptor beta chains were all obtained from the same sample, sequenced in a study of shared clonotypes between healthy human individuals. Data came from immunoSEQ multiplex PCR; TCRdb stores just in-frame clones and leaves some out. The sample carries some 1.4 million clones, about 96% recorded once. The specimen was naive CD4+ T cells sorted from blood. Subset of the sample: CD45RA+ positively selected. These receptors were obtained from a man aged 25 to 45 in good health.

The chain recombines TRBV7-2 with TRBJ1-2; possible D gene TRBD1, 6 bases. V was cut by 4 bases and J by 3 bases, with 12 bases left in between. Per the germline V gene, CDR1 is SGHTA and CDR2 is FQGNSA. The CDR3 has 14 amino acids. This chain's CDR3 is CASSSSGTHYGYTF. The CDR3 region has the DNA TGTGCCAGCAGCTCCTCCGGGACACACTATGGCTACACCTTC.

The chain employs TRBV6-5 and TRBJ2-1; 8 nucleotides agree with TRBD1. CDR3 length equals 16 residues. Trimming at V came to 0 bases and at J to 3 bases, leaving 4 bases not matched to a gene. Germline V gives CDR1 MNHEY, CDR2 SVGAGI. The CDR3 here is CASSYSTGTGYNEQFF. DNA of the CDR3: TGTGCCAGCAGTTACTCAACCGGGACAGGCTACAATGAGCAGTTCTTC.

Turning to this clone: Its ends do not fully match the called genes, so a read error is possible. The gene calls are TRBV10-3 and TRBJ2-1, with D perhaps assigned TRBD1 or TRBD2 (5 bases each). This CDR3 spans 18 amino acids. Germline V gene sequence: CDR1 ENHRY, CDR2 SYGVKD. CDR3 sequence: CAMSDGLGPARLDNEQFF. CDR3 nucleotides: TGTGCCATGAGTGATGGATTGGGACCCGCCCGTTTAGACAATGAGCAGTTCTTC.

This rearrangement joins TRBV18 to TRBJ1-2, with TRBD1 identical over 8 bases. CDR3 size: 15 residues. V gave up 0 bases and J gave up 5 bases; unmatched junction bases: 5. The V gene's germline CDR1 is KGHSH and CDR2 LQKENI. In nucleotides, the CDR3 is TGTGCCAGCTCACCACCGACAGGGGAAGGATATGGCTACACCTTC. Its protein is CASSPPTGEGYGYTF.

The rearrangement joins TRBV10-3 to TRBJ2-7; weak D call: TRBD1 (6 bases). The CDR3 spans 14 residues. CDR1 is ENHRY, CDR2 SYGVKD, per germline. The V gene lost 4 bases and the J gene lost 5 bases, with 15 bases spanning the gap. The CDR3 spells CAISVGHAGNEQYF. In nucleotides, the CDR3 is TGTGCCATCAGTGTGGGACACGCAGGGAACGAGCAGTACTTC.

This clone was seen a few times. The chain carries TRBV20-1 and TRBJ1-1; D unresolved. This CDR3 spans 11 amino acids. Germline assignment: CDR1 DFQATT and CDR2 SNEGSKA (reference sequence). Trimming pared 6 bases from V and 5 bases from J, leaving 10 bases between. CDR3 protein: CSAIGVTEAFF. The CDR3 DNA reads TGCAGTGCAATCGGGGTAACTGAAGCTTTCTTT.

The chain combines TRBV28 with TRBJ1-5, with D unresolved. In germline, CDR1 is MDHEN, CDR2 SYDVKM. V shed 3 bases and J shed 4 bases, with 10 bases lying between them. The CDR3 has 14 residues. The CDR3 loop reads CASSFGRMNQPQHF. In DNA, the CDR3 is TGTGCCAGCAGTTTTGGGCGGATGAATCAGCCCCAGCATTTT. The full variable domain, with the rest looked up from reference TRBV28 and TRBJ1-5, is DVKVTQSSRYLVKRTGEKVFLECVQDMDHENMFWYRQDPGLGLRLIYFSYDVKMKEKGDIPEGYSVSREKKERFSLILESASTNQTSMYLCASSFGRMNQPQHFGDGTRLSIL.

CDR3 in amino acids: CASSLAGGRYNEQFF. DNA for the CDR3: TGTGCCAGCAGCCTAGCGGGAGGGAGATACAATGAGCAGTTCTTC. V is TRBV6-5 and J is TRBJ2-1; 12 bases agree with TRBD2. Germline V gives CDR1 MNHEY, CDR2 SVGAGI. V was pared by 6 bases and J by 4 bases, with 4 bases of the junction left unmatched. The CDR3 sequence is 15 residues long.

This clone was seen just once. The CDR3 DNA follows: TGTGCCAGCAGCTCCGCCACTCGCGAGCAGTACTTC. Residues: CASSSATREQYF. V is TRBV7-6 and J is TRBJ2-7; D unresolved. The CDR3 has 12 residues. V gave up 4 bases and J gave up 6 bases, with 10 bases separating them. In germline, CDR1 is SGHVS, CDR2 FNYEAQ.

Of note for this clone: This sample includes further DNA sequences coding for the same CDR3. The chain joins TRBV7-9 to TRBJ2-3; D remains unclear. Trimming removed 1 base from V and 0 bases from J, with 2 bases in between. The CDR3 covers 13 residues. Looked up from germline, CDR1 is SEHNR and CDR2 is FQNEAQ (reference sequence). This CDR3 reads CASSLVSTDTQYF. CDR3 coding DNA: TGTGCCAGCAGCTTAGTAAGCACAGATACGCAGTATTTT.

The chain joins TRBV28 to TRBJ2-7, with D possibly TRBD2 on 6 matching bases. This CDR3 region has 14 residues. The V gene's germline CDR1 is MDHEN and CDR2 SYDVKM. Trimming removed 3 bases at V and 0 bases at J, with 9 bases between. The CDR3 reads CASSFSGSSYEQYF. The DNA of the CDR3 is TGTGCCAGCAGTTTCTCCGGGAGCTCCTACGAGCAGTACTTC. Variable domain in full (rest from reference TRBV28 and TRBJ2-7): DVKVTQSSRYLVKRTGEKVFLECVQDMDHENMFWYRQDPGLGLRLIYFSYDVKMKEKGDIPEGYSVSREKKERFSLILESASTNQTSMYLCASSFSGSSYEQYFGPGTRLTVT.

The rearrangement joins TRBV18 to TRBJ2-7; 8 bases fit TRBD1. Germline-derived CDR1 and CDR2 are KGHSH and LQKENI. The CDR3 is 16 residues long. V shed 5 bases and J 0 bases; nucleotides not matched to a gene: 9. Written as DNA, the CDR3 is TGTGCCAGCTCAGCAGGGGGCCTTACGATCTCCTACGAGCAGTACTTC. Translating gives CASSAGGLTISYEQYF.

The chain has TRBV21-1 and TRBJ1-1. TRBV21-1 constitutes a pseudogene. There are 15 residues in the CDR3. CDR3: CASSKQGRISPEAFF. CDR3 sequence (DNA): TGTGCCAGCAGCAAGCAAGGGAGGATATCGCCTGAAGCTTTCTTT.

The chain combines TRBV7-3 with TRBJ2-1; TRBD2 matches 10 bases. The CDR3 length is 20 residues. V dropped 1 base and J dropped 0; count of bases not matched to a gene: 12. Germline-derived CDR1 and CDR2 are SGHTA and FQGTGA. CDR3 nucleotides: TGTGCCAGCAGCTTAATTTCGTCCAAAACTAGCGGGACCTCCTACAATGAGCAGTTCTTC. Encoded protein: CASSLISSKTSGTSYNEQFF. The full variable domain, with the rest looked up from reference TRBV7-3 and TRBJ2-1, is GAGVSQTPSNKVTEKGKYVELRCDPISGHTALYWYRQSLGQGPEFLIYFQGTGAADDSGLPNDRFFAVRPEGSVSTLKIQRTERGDSAVYLCASSLISSKTSGTSYNEQFFGPGTRLTVL.

J is TRBJ1-1 and V is TRBV29-1; TRBD1 is a possible D gene (5 bases). V was shortened by 6 bases and J by 6 bases, with 14 bases between the two germline ends. From germline, CDR1 is SQVTM and CDR2 ANQGSEA. The CDR3 is made up of 12 amino acids. The CDR3 DNA reads TGCAGCGTGATCATTGGGGACTCTGAAGCTTTCTTT. As protein: CSVIIGDSEAFF.

V gene TRBV19 combines with J gene TRBJ2-3; D gene unclear. Per the germline V gene, CDR1 is LNHDA and CDR2 is SQIVND (reference sequence). The CDR3 has 17 residues. Trimming stripped 0 bases from V and 5 bases from J, with 18 bases between. CDR3 DNA: TGTGCCAGTAGTATAGATCTATTGGGCGTCGGAAGAGATACGCAGTATTTT. It translates to CASSIDLLGVGRDTQYF.

V and J are TRBV5-1 and TRBJ2-4; D call uncertain. Trimming took 4 bases from V and 8 from J, leaving 13 bases between them. Germline-derived CDR1 and CDR2 are SGHRS and YFSETQ. The CDR3 is 13 residues long. CDR3 protein: CASSPISQDIQYF. CDR3 sequence (DNA): TGCGCCAGCAGCCCCATTTCTCAGGACATTCAGTACTTC.

This clone was observed once. The chain carries TRBV21-1 and TRBJ1-5; TRBD1, as called in the table, went unchecked against the DNA. TRBV21-1 is noted as a pseudogene. This CDR3 region has 15 residues. The CDR3 DNA sequence: TGTGCCAGCAGCAAAGCTAGGCAGGGGAATCAGCCCCAGCATTTT. Translating it yields CASSKARQGNQPQHF.

This chain joins TRBV29-1 and TRBJ2-1; D ambiguous. Trimming removed 5 bases from V and 0 bases from J, with 8 bases in between. The CDR3 runs to 13 residues. Germline CDR1 and CDR2: SQVTM and ANQGSEA. The CDR3 region is CSVLQDSYNEQFF. The CDR3 DNA reads TGCAGCGTTCTGCAGGACTCCTACAATGAGCAGTTCTTC.

This chain joins TRBV28 and TRBJ1-1; 9 positions match TRBD1. V was pared by 6 bases and J by 2 bases, with 10 bases of the junction left unmatched. Per the germline V gene, CDR1 is MDHEN and CDR2 is SYDVKM. The CDR3 is 16 amino acids. The CDR3 here is CASRRTGASRNTEAFF. CDR3 coding DNA: TGTGCCAGCAGGAGGACAGGGGCGTCCCGAAACACTGAAGCTTTCTTT.

The chain is built from TRBV11-2 and TRBJ2-3; D may match TRBD1 or TRBD2 (6 bases each). CDR1 SGHAT and CDR2 FQNNGV come from the germline V gene. The CDR3 is 16 residues long. Trimming shortened V by 5 bases and J by 2 bases, and 17 bases separated the two germline ends. The CDR3 is CASSILGGLITDTQYF. The CDR3 region has the DNA TGTGCCAGCAGCATTTTAGGGGGACTGATCACAGATACGCAGTATTTT.

The chain uses TRBV28 and TRBJ1-5; 10 bases fit TRBD1. The CDR3 length is 15 residues. Germline V lookup: CDR1 MDHEN, CDR2 SYDVKM. Losses at the gene ends were 5 bases for V and 8 bases for J; bases not matched to a gene: 9. The CDR3 DNA follows: TGTGCCAGCAGTCCGCGGGACAGGGGTTTAGAGCCCCAGCATTTT. Its translation is CASSPRDRGLEPQHF.

The sample holds a few counts of this clone. The chain uses TRBV30 and TRBJ1-1, with a possible D match to TRBD1 (6 bases). The length of the CDR3 is 12 residues. V was shortened by 2 bases and J by 8 bases, with 12 bases between the two germline ends. CDR1 GTSNPN and CDR2 SVGIG come from the germline V gene (reference sequence). The CDR3: CAWSTGALEAFF. CDR3 DNA sequence: TGTGCCTGGAGTACGGGGGCATTAGAAGCTTTCTTT.

The V gene is TRBV14, the J gene TRBJ2-2, with D unresolved. Germline V CDR1 and CDR2: SGHDN, FVKESK. The CDR3 extends over 16 amino acids. V was clipped by 4 bases and J by 7 bases, with 19 bases between them. The CDR3 DNA is TGTGCCAGCAGCCGGCTAGGACCCCTGCAAGGCGGGGAGCTGTTTTTT. Translated: CASSRLGPLQGGELFF.

V gene TRBV9 combines with J gene TRBJ2-5, with D uncertain. Trimming removed 0 bases from V and 1 base from J, with 7 bases in between. CDR3 length: 14 amino acids. Germline V gene lookup returns CDR1 SGDLS and CDR2 YYNGEE. The CDR3 region is CASSVDSGQETQYF. CDR3 nucleotide sequence: TGTGCCAGCAGCGTAGATTCCGGCCAAGAGACCCAGTACTTC.

The J gene is TRBJ1-5, the V gene TRBV21-1; the table's D call, TRBD1, has no DNA check behind it. TRBV21-1 is shown as a pseudogene. The CDR3 extends over 15 amino acids. The CDR3 reads CASSPQGWSNQPQHF. CDR3 DNA sequence: TGTGCCAGCAGTCCACAGGGTTGGAGCAATCAGCCCCAGCATTTT.

The V call is TRBV28, the J call TRBJ2-3, with D unclear. Trimming removed 10 bases from V and 1 base from J, with 6 bases in between. In germline, CDR1 is MDHEN, CDR2 SYDVKM. The CDR3 has 11 amino acids. CDR3 coding DNA: TGTGCCAACCCGGGCACAGATACGCAGTATTTT. Its translation is CANPGTDTQYF.

The V gene is TRBV28, the J gene TRBJ1-1; maybe TRBD1 (5 bases). The CDR3 is 15 amino acids. Germline V gene sequence: CDR1 MDHEN, CDR2 SYDVKM. The germline V and J ends were trimmed by 7 bases and 4 bases, with 19 bases remaining between them. This CDR3 reads CASTPRGKGTTEAFF. CDR3 nucleotide sequence: TGTGCCAGCACCCCGAGGGGAAAGGGGACCACTGAAGCTTTCTTT.

The rearrangement joins TRBV7-3 to TRBJ2-1; D uncertain. The CDR3 covers 15 residues. V lost 0 bases and J 6 bases, leaving 12 bases between the germline ends. The V gene's germline CDR1 is SGHTA and CDR2 FQGTGA. Written as DNA, the CDR3 is TGTGCCAGCAGCTTAACGGCCTGGCGCTCCAATGAGCAGTTCTTC. Translated, it gives CASSLTAWRSNEQFF.

This chain links TRBV28 with TRBJ2-2; D gene ambiguous. Between the trimmed V and J ends, which lost 8 bases and 4 bases, there was a span of 8 bases. This CDR3 comprises 12 residues. Germline V lookup: CDR1 MDHEN, CDR2 SYDVKM. The CDR3 bases are TGTGCCAGCGGCCGGCCCACCGGGGAGCTGTTTTTT. Its protein is CASGRPTGELFF.

The rearrangement uses TRBV11-3 and TRBJ2-1; TRBD2 matches at 11 bases. The J segment lost 1 base and the V segment lost 5 bases, leaving 7 bases of the junction unmatched. CDR3 size: 17 residues. Germline CDR1 is SGHNT and CDR2 is YENEEA. CDR3 sequence reads: CASSPTLAGGSYNEQFF. CDR3 DNA: TGTGCCAGCAGCCCTACCTTAGCGGGAGGGTCCTACAATGAGCAGTTCTTC.